Each of the 2 T cell receptor beta chains below was sequenced from the same sample in a study of Ad26.COV2.S vaccination and SARS-CoV-2 variants (dated by TCRdb to the early 2020s). The meaning of the sample's treatment or condition label: 19 received Ad26.COV2.S at low or high dose, single or two shots; about 5 received placebo; per-sample allocation not given. Repertoires of vaccine and placebo recipients were sequenced from samples collected on day 63 after the first injection. The library was produced with the immunoSEQ multiplex PCR assay. As stored in TCRdb, this immuneACCESS dataset retains in-frame rearrangements with V and J assigned. A fraction of the clones does not appear; measured against another copy, unresolved V genes explain less than half of the discrepancy, and the remainder lacks a known reason. The sample table contains roughly 380,000 clones; only one count was recorded for about nine tenths of them. The ten most abundant clones make up around 3.5% of the sample.

The material was peripheral blood, obtained in a trial of Ad26.COV2.S vaccine versus placebo. These receptors all stem from a person between 18 and 65 years old who received the Ad26.COV2.S COVID-19 vaccine or a placebo.

V gene TRBV5-5 combines with J gene TRBJ1-5; 9 bases are a match to TRBD1. Germline assignment: CDR1 SGHKS and CDR2 YYEKEE (reference sequence). V shed 4 bases and J 2 bases; nucleotides not matched to a gene: 4. This CDR3 has 15 residues. CDR3: CASSPGQGGNQPQHF. The CDR3 bases are TGTGCCAGCAGCCCGGGACAGGGTGGCAATCAGCCCCAGCATTTT.

The chain has TRBV3-1 (or the pseudogene TRBV3-2) and TRBJ2-7; the match to TRBD1 covers 9 bases. CDR3 length: 15 residues. V was clipped by 4 bases and J by 7 bases; unmatched bases: 11. Germline CDR1 and CDR2: LGHDT and YNNKEL (reference sequence). This CDR3 reads CASSRNRDRVLEQYF. DNA for the CDR3: TGTGCCAGCAGCCGAAACCGGGACAGGGTCTTAGAGCAGTACTTC.